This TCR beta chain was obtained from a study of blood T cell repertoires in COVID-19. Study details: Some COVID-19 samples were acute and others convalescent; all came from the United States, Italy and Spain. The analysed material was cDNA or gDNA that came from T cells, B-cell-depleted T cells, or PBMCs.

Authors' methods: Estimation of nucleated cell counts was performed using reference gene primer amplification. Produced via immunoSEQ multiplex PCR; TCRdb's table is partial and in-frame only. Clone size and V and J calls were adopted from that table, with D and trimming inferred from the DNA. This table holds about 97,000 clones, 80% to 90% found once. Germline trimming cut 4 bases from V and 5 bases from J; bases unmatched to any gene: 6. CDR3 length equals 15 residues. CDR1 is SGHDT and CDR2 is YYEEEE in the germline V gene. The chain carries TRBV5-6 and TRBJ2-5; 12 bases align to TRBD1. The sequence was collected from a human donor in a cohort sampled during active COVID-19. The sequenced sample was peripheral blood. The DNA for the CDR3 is TGTGCCAGCAGCCCGGGGGACAGGGGGCTTGAGACCCAGTACTTC. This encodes CASSPGDRGLETQYF. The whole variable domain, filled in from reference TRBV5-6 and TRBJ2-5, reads DAGVTQSPTHLIKTRGQQVTLRCSPKSGHDTVSWYQQALGQGPQFIFQYYEEEERQRGNFPDRFSGHQFPNYSSELNVNALLLGDSALYLCASSPGDRGLETQYFGPGTRLLVL.